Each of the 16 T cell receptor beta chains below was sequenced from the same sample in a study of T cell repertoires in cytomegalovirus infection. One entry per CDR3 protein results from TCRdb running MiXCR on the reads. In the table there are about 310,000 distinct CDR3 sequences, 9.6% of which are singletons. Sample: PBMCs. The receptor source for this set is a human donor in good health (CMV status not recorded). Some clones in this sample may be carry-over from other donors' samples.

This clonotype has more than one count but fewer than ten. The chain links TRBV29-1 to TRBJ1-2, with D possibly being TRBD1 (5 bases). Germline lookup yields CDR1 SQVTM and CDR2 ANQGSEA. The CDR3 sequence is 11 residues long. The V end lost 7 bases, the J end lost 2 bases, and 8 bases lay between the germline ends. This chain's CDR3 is CSAQENYGYTF. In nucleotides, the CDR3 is TGCAGCGCACAGGAGAACTATGGCTACACCTTC.

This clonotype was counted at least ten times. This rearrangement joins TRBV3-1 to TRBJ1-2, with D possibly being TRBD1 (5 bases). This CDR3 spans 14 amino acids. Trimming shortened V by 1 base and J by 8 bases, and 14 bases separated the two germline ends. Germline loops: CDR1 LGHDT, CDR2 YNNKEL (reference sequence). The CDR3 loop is CASSQAGTPGGYTF. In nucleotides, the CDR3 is TGTGCCAGCAGCCAAGCCGGGACCCCGGGGGGCTACACCTTC.

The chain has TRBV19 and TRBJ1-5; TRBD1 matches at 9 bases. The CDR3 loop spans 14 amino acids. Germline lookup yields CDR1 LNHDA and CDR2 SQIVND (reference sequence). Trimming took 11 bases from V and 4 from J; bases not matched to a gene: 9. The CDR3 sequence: CAATTGGLNQPQHF. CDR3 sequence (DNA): TGTGCCGCTACGACAGGGGGACTGAATCAGCCCCAGCATTTT. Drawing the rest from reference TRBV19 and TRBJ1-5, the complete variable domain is DGGITQSPKYLFRKEGQNVTLSCEQNLNHDAMYWYRQDPGQGLRLIYYSQIVNDFQKGDIAEGYSVSREKKESFPLTVTSAQKNPTAFYLCAATTGGLNQPQHFGDGTRLSIL.

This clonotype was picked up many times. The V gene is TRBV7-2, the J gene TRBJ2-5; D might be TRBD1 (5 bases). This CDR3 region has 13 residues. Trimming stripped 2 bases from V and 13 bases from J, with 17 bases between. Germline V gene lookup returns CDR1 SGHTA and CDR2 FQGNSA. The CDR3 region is CASSLSVRGQLYF. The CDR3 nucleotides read TGTGCCAGCAGCTTATCTGTAAGGGGCCAATTGTACTTC.

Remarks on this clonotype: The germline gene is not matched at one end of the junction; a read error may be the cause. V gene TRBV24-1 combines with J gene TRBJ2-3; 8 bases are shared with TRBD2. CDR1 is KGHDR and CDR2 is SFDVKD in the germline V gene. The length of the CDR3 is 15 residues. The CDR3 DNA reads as TGTGCCACCAGTGATCCACGGACTAGCATAGATACGCAGTATTTT. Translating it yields CATSDPRTSIDTQYF.

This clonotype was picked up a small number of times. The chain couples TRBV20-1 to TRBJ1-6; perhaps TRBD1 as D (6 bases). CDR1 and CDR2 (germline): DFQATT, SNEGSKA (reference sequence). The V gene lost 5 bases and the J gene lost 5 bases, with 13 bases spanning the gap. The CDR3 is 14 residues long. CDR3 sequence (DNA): TGCAGTGCTCCCGGACAGTCAGATAATTCACCCCTCCACTTT. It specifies CSAPGQSDNSPLHF.

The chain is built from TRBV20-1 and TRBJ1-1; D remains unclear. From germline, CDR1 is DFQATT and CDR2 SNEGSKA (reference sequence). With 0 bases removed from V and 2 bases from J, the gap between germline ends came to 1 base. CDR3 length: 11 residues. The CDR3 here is CSARDNTEAFF. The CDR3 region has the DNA TGCAGTGCTAGAGATAACACTGAAGCTTTCTTT.

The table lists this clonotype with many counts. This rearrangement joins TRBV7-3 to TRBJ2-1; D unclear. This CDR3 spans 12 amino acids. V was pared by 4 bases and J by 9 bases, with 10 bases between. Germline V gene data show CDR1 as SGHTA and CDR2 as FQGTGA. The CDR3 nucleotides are TGTGCCAGCAGCTACTTAGGTGGTGAGCAGTTCTTC. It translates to CASSYLGGEQFF.

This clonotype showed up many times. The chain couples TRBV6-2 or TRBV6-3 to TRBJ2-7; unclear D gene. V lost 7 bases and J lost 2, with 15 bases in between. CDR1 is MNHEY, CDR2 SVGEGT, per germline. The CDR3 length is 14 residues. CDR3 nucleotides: TGTGCCAGCACTCGGAGCCACACTACCTACGAGCAGTACGTC. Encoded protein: CASTRSHTTYEQYV.

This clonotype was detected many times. The CDR3 nucleotides read TGTGCCAGCAGCTTCGGGTCAGGGAATGCCGGGGAGCTGTTTTTT. This gives the protein CASSFGSGNAGELFF. The chain couples TRBV11-3 to TRBJ2-2; D might be TRBD1 (5 bases). Between the trimmed V and J ends, which lost 3 bases and 6 bases, there was a span of 14 bases. Germline CDR1 is SGHNT and CDR2 is YENEEA. This CDR3 is 15 amino acids long.

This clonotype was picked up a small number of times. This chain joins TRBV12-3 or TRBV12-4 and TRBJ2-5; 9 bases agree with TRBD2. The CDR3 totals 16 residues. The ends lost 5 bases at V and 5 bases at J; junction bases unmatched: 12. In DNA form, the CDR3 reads TGTGCCAGCAGTCCACCGGGACTAGCCAACGGGGAGACCCAGTACTTC. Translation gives CASSPPGLANGETQYF.

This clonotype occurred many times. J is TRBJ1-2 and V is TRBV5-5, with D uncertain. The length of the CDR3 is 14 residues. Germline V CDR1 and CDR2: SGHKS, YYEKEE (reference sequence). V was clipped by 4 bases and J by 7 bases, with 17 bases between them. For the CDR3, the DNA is TGTGCCAGCAGCACTCGACTCCCAATGGCTGGCTACACCTTC. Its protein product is CASSTRLPMAGYTF.

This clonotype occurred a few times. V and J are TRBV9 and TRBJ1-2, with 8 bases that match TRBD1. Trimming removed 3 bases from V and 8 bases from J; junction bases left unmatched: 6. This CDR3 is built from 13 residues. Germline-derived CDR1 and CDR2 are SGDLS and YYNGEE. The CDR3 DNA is TGTGCCAGCAGCGCCGCCGGGACAGGAGGCTACACCTTC. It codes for CASSAAGTGGYTF. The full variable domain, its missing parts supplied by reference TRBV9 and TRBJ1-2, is DSGVTQTPKHLITATGQRVTLRCSPRSGDLSVYWYQQSLDQGLQFLIQYYNGEERAKGNILERFSAQQFPDLHSELNLSSLELGDSALYFCASSAAGTGGYTFGSGTRLTVV.

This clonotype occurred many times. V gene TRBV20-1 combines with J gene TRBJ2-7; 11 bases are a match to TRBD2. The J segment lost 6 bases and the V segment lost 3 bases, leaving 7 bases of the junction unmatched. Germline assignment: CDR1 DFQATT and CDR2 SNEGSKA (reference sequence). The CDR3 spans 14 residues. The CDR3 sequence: CSASLAGGSGEQYF. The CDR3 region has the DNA TGCAGTGCTAGTCTAGCGGGGGGTAGCGGCGAGCAGTACTTC.

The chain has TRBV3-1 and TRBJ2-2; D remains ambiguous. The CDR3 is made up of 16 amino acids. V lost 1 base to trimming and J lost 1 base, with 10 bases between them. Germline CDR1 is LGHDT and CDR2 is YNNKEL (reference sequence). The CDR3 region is CASSQGRLMNTGELFF. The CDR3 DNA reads TGTGCCAGCAGCCAAGGCAGACTGATGAACACCGGGGAGCTGTTTTTT.

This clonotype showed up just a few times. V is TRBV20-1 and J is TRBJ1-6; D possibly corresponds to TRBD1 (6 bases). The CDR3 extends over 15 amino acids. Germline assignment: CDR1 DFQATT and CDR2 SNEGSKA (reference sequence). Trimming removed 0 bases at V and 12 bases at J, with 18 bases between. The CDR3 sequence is CSARDSLQGRGPLHF. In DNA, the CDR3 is TGCAGTGCTAGAGACTCCCTACAGGGACGAGGACCCCTCCACTTT.